This TCR beta chain came from a study of blood T cell repertoires in COVID-19. Participants spanned ages about 18 to 95 years and resided in about two dozen US areas. Per germline, CDR1 SEHNR and CDR2 FQNEAQ (reference sequence). The CDR3 sequence is 13 residues long. How the authors handled the data: Amplification of reference gene primers provided the estimated nucleated cell counts. Profiling relied on immunoSEQ multiplex PCR, and the TCRdb table lists in-frame clones only, not all of them. D and trimming were read from the DNA, whereas the V and J calls and clone size are those reported in that table. The table lists a few hundred thousand clones, around 88% of them singletons, with around 1.2% in the top ten.

Material: PBMCs or T cells enriched from blood (not recorded which). The gene calls are TRBV7-9 and TRBJ2-3; tentatively, D is TRBD2 (7 bases). This sequence was found in a woman aged 40 to 50 with acute COVID-19. The CDR3 loop reads CAGEGDDLDTQYF. The CDR3 DNA is TGTGCTGGGGAGGGGGATGATCTGGATACGCAGTATTTT.